Listed below are T cell receptor beta chains from one sample, sequenced in a study of T cells after yellow fever vaccination. TCRdb reanalysed the 5' RACE reads using MiXCR and keeps one entry per CDR3 protein. The data hold about 340,000 distinct CDR3 sequences, with about 4% observed a single time. Source: PBMCs, taken 5 days after the yellow fever booster vaccination. The source of these receptors is a young man who received the YFV17D yellow fever vaccine. Both conserved end residues are part of each CDR3. The D gene is left open where the match is weak. The listing skips clone size in some rows; elsewhere it reads once, few, many or a size class.

d_gene: TRBD2
abundance: many
v_gene: TRBV18
j_gene: TRBJ2-5
len: 15
CDR3nt: TGTGCCAGCTCACCCCCCGGACTAGCCCGGGAGACCCAGTACTTC
CDR3aa: CASSPPGLARETQYF

d_gene: TRBD1
abundance: .
v_gene: TRBV5-6
j_gene: TRBJ2-1
len: 13
CDR3nt: TGTGCCAGCAGCCCTGGGACAGCTGGTGAGCAGTTCTTC
CDR3aa: CASSPGTAGEQFF

d_gene: .
abundance: many
v_gene: TRBV7-9
j_gene: TRBJ2-1
len: 17
CDR3nt: TGTGCCAGCAGCTTAGGCCCAACAGGGACGGCCGGCAATGAGCAGTTCTTC
CDR3aa: CASSLGPTGTAGNEQFF

d_gene: .
abundance: many
v_gene: TRBV6-5
j_gene: TRBJ2-4
len: 14
CDR3nt: TGTGCCAGCAGCCCCTCGGCCGAGGGGAACATTCAGTACTTC
CDR3aa: CASSPSAEGNIQYF

d_gene: TRBD2
abundance: few
v_gene: TRBV9
j_gene: TRBJ2-5
len: 18
CDR3nt: TGTGCCAGCAGCGGAGGGGGACTAGCGGGGCTTTATCAAGAGACCCAGTACTTC
CDR3aa: CASSGGGLAGLYQETQYF

d_gene: .
abundance: .
v_gene: TRBV3-1
j_gene: TRBJ2-5
len: 12
CDR3nt: TGTGCCAGCAGCGCCCTCGGGGGGACCCAGTACTTC
CDR3aa: CASSALGGTQYF

d_gene: .
abundance: many
v_gene: TRBV19
j_gene: TRBJ2-3
len: 17
CDR3nt: TGTGCCAGTAGACCTCCCCAAGGTACGGGGCGGACAGATACGCAGTATTTT
CDR3aa: CASRPPQGTGRTDTQYF

d_gene: TRBD2
abundance: many
v_gene: TRBV12-3/TRBV12-4
j_gene: TRBJ2-5
len: 13
CDR3nt: TGTGCCAGCAGCCTCGGCGGGGGTGAGACCCAGTACTTC
CDR3aa: CASSLGGGETQYF

d_gene: TRBD2
abundance: many
v_gene: TRBV20-1
j_gene: TRBJ2-7
len: 13
CDR3nt: TGCAGTGCTAGTGTCCTAGCGGGGTTCGAGCAGTACTTC
CDR3aa: CSASVLAGFEQYF

d_gene: .
abundance: .
v_gene: TRBV12-3/TRBV12-4
j_gene: TRBJ2-5
len: 14
CDR3nt: TGTGCCAGCAGTTTAAGGGGACATCAAGAGACCCAGTACTTC
CDR3aa: CASSLRGHQETQYF

d_gene: TRBD2
abundance: few
v_gene: TRBV20-1
j_gene: TRBJ2-3
len: 16
CDR3nt: TGCAGTGCTAGCCCCCTAGCGGCGATAGACACAGATACGCAGTATTTT
CDR3aa: CSASPLAAIDTDTQYF

d_gene: .
abundance: few
v_gene: TRBV7-2
j_gene: TRBJ2-1
len: 14
CDR3nt: TGTGCCAGCAGCTTCAAAGGAAGTTTTGATGAGCAGTTCTTC
CDR3aa: CASSFKGSFDEQFF

d_gene: .
abundance: many
v_gene: TRBV7-2
j_gene: TRBJ2-2
len: 16
CDR3nt: TGTGCCAGCAGATTACATGGGACTCGGGGCACCGGGGAGCTGTTTTTT
CDR3aa: CASRLHGTRGTGELFF

d_gene: .
abundance: few
v_gene: TRBV7-2
j_gene: TRBJ1-2
len: 15
CDR3nt: TGTGCCAGCAGCTTAGCGCTCGAGGACGCTTACGGCTACACCTTC
CDR3aa: CASSLALEDAYGYTF

d_gene: TRBD1
abundance: .
v_gene: TRBV4-1
j_gene: TRBJ1-1
len: 13
CDR3nt: TGCGCCATTAGGGGGACAGTCGACACTGAAGCTTTCTTT
CDR3aa: CAIRGTVDTEAFF

d_gene: .
abundance: few
v_gene: TRBV9
j_gene: TRBJ1-5
len: 14
CDR3nt: TGTGCCAGCAGCGTAGGACAGGTCAATCAGCCCCAGCATTTT
CDR3aa: CASSVGQVNQPQHF

d_gene: .
abundance: .
v_gene: TRBV11-2
j_gene: TRBJ2-3
len: 15
CDR3nt: TGTGCCAGCAGTACTGTCTCGTTAAACACAGATACGCAGTATTTT
CDR3aa: CASSTVSLNTDTQYF

d_gene: .
abundance: many
v_gene: TRBV5-1
j_gene: TRBJ2-2
len: 16
CDR3nt: TGCGCCAGCAGCTTCGGCGATACGGCGAACACCGGGGAGCTGTTTTTT
CDR3aa: CASSFGDTANTGELFF

d_gene: .
abundance: few
v_gene: TRBV7-9
j_gene: TRBJ2-6
len: 18
CDR3nt: TGTGCCACTTCGTGGCTAGCTCAAAGTCCTTCTGGGGCCAACGTCCTGACTTTC
CDR3aa: CATSWLAQSPSGANVLTF

d_gene: .
abundance: .
v_gene: TRBV5-1
j_gene: TRBJ1-3
len: 15
CDR3nt: TGCGCCAGCAGCTTGCGAACAGGGACTGGAAACACCATATATTTT
CDR3aa: CASSLRTGTGNTIYF

d_gene: TRBD1
abundance: .
v_gene: TRBV5-1
j_gene: TRBJ2-3
len: 18
CDR3nt: TGCGCCAGCAGGGAAGACAGGGTGAAGACCCCTAGCACAGATACGCAGTATTTT
CDR3aa: CASREDRVKTPSTDTQYF

d_gene: TRBD1
abundance: .
v_gene: TRBV20-1
j_gene: TRBJ1-1
len: 14
CDR3nt: TGCAGTGCTAAGGACAGGCTGGGGAACACTGAAGCTTTCTTT
CDR3aa: CSAKDRLGNTEAFF

d_gene: .
abundance: medium-sized
v_gene: TRBV5-1
j_gene: TRBJ2-5
len: 13
CDR3nt: TGTGCCAGCAGCTTAGAGGGCCAAGAGACCCAGTACTTC
CDR3aa: CASSLEGQETQYF